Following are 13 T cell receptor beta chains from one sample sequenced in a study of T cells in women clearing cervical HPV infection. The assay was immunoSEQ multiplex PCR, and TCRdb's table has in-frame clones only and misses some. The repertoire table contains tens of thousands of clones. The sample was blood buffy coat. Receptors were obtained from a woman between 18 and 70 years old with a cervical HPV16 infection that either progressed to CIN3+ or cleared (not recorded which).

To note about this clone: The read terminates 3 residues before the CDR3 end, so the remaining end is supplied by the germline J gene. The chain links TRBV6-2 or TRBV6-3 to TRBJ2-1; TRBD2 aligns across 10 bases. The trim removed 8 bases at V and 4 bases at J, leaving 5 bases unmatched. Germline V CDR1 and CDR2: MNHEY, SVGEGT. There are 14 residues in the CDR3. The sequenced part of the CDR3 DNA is TGTGCCAGCCTAGGACTAGCGGCATACAATGAG. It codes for CASLGLAAYNE. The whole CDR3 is CASLGLAAYNEQFF.

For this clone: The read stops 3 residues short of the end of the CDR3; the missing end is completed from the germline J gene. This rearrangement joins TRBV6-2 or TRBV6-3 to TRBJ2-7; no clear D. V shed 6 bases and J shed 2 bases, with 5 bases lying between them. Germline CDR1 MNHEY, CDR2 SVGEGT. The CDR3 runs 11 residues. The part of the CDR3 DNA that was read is TGTGCCAGCAGGCAGGCCTACGAG. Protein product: CASRQAYE. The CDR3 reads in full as CASRQAYEQYF.

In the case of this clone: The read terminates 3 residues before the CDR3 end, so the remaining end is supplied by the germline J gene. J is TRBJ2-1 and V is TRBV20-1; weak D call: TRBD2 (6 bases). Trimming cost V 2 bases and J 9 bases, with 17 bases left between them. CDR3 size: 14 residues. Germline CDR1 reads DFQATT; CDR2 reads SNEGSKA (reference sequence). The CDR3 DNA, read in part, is TGCAGTGCTAGAAACCACCCCTTTAGCGGTGAG. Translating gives CSARNHPFSGE. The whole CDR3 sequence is CSARNHPFSGEQFF.

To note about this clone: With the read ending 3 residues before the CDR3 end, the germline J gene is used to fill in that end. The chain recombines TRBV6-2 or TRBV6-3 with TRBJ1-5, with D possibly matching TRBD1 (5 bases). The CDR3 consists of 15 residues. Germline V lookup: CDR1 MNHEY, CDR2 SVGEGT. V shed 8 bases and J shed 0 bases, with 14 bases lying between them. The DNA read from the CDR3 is TGTGCCAGCTGTCCAGGGAGTAATAGCAATCAGCCC. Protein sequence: CASCPGSNSNQP. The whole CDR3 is CASCPGSNSNQPQHF.

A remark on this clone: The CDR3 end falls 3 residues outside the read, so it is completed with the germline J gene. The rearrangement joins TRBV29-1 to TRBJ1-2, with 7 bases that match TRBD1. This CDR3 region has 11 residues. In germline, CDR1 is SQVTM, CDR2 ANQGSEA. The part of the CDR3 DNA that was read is TGCAGCGTTGAGAGGGGGCCGGGC. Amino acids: CSVERGPG. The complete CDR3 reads CSVERGPGYTF.

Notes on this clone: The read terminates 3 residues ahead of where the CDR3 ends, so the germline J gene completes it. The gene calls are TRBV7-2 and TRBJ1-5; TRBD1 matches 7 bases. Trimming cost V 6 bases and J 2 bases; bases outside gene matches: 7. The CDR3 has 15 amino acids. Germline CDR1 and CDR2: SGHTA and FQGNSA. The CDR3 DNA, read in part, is TGTGCCAGCAGTTTCAGACAGGGTGGCAATCAGCCC. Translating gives CASSFRQGGNQP. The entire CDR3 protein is CASSFRQGGNQPQHF.

Here the CDR3 reads CASSRGLMNTEAFF. CDR3 DNA, as far as it was read: TGTGCCAGCAGCCGCGGGCTCATGAACACTGAA. This sequence joins TRBV14 and TRBJ1-1; D call uncertain. The read falls 3 residues short of the CDR3 end, and the missing part is taken from the germline J gene. The length of the CDR3 is 14 residues. Trimming pared 4 bases from V and 0 bases from J, leaving 9 bases between. Looked up from germline, CDR1 is SGHDN and CDR2 is FVKESK.

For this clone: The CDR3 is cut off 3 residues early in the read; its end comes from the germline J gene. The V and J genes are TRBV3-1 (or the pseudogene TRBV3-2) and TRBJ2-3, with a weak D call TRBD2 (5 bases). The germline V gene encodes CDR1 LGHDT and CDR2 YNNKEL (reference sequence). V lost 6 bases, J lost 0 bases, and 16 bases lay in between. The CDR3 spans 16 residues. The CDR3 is CASSLTRARSTDTQYF. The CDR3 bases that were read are TGTGCCAGCAGTCTTACGAGGGCACGTAGCACAGATACG.

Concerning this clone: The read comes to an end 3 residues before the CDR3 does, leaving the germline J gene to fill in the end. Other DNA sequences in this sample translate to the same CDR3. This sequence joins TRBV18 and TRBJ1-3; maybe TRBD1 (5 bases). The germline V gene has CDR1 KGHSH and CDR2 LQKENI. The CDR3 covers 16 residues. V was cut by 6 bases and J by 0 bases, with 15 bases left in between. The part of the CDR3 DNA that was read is TGTGCCAGCTCCCGAAGGGGCCGGGACTCTGGAAACACC. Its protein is CASSRRGRDSGNT. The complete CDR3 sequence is CASSRRGRDSGNTIYF.

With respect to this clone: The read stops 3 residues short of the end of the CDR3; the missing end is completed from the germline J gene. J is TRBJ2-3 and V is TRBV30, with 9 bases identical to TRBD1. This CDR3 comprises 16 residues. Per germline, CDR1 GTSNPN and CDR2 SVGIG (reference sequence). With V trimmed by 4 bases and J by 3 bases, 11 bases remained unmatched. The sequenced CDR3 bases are TGTGCCTGGAATACCGGACAGGGGACTCCGACAGATACG. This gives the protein CAWNTGQGTPTDT. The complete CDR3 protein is CAWNTGQGTPTDTQYF.

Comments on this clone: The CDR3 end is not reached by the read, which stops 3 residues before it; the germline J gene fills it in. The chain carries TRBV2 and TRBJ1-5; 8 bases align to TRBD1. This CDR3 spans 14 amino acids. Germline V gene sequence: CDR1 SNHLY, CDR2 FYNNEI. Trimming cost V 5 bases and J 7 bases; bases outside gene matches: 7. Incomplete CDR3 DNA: TGTGCCAGCAGTCCCGGACAGGGTGAACAGCCC. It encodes CASSPGQGEQP. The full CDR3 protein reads CASSPGQGEQPQHF.

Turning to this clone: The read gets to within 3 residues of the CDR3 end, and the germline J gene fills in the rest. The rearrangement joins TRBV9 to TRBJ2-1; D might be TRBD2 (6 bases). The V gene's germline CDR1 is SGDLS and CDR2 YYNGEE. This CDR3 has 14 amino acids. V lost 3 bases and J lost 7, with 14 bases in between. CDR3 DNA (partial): TGTGCCAGCAGCGGATACCATGCGGGGAATGAG. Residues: CASSGYHAGNE. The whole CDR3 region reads CASSGYHAGNEQFF.

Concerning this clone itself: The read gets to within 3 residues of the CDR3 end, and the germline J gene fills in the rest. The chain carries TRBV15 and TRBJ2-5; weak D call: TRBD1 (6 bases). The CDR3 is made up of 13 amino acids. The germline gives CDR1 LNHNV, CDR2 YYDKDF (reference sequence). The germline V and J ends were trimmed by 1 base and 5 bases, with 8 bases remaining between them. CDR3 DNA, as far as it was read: TGTGCCACCAGCAGAGCCCAGGGGGAGACC. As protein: CATSRAQGET. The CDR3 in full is CATSRAQGETQYF.